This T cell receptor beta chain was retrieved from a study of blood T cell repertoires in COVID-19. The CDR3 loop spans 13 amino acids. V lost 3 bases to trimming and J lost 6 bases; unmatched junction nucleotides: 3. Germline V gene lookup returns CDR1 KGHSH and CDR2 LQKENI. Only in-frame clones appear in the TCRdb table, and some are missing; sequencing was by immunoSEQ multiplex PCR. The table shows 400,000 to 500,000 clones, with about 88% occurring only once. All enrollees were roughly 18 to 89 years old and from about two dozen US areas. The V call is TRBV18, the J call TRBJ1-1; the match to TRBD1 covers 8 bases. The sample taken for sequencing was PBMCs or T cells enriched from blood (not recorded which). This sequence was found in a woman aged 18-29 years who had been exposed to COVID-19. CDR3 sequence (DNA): TGTGCCAGCTCACCCCAGGGACAGGCTGAAGCTTTCTTT. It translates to CASSPQGQAEAFF. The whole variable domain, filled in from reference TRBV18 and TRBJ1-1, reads NAGVMQNPRHLVRRRGQEARLRCSPMKGHSHVYWYRQLPEEGLKFMVYLQKENIIDESGMPKERFSAEFPKEGPSILRIQQVVRGDSAAYFCASSPQGQAEAFFGQGTRLTVV.